This T cell receptor (beta chain) was captured by sequencing in a study of blood T cells in healthy people across ages. The CDR3 has 14 residues. V was pared by 5 bases and J by 3 bases, with 11 bases between. Germline CDR1 and CDR2: SGHAT and FQNNGV. Study findings and constraints: Per million T cells, the diversity of TCR beta decreased roughly linearly as age advanced.

This clonotype was detected a few times. Its target is unknown. Researchers isolated at least 7 million PBMCs per sample. Using a J-beta primer mix together with a sample-barcoded 5' primer, a second PCR was run for about 6 to 12 cycles. Template switching added a 12-random-nucleotide identifier to every cDNA molecule. Each sample yielded at least 3 million CDR3-containing paired-end reads. Each CDR3 protein is one row after TCRdb ran MiXCR on the 5' RACE reads. Here the sample spans around 940,000 distinct CDR3 sequences, roughly half being singletons. This sequence joins TRBV11-2 and TRBJ2-4; D tentatively fits TRBD1 or TRBD2 (5 bases each). This clonotype was obtained from a woman in her sixties or seventies in good health. Sequenced sample: blood. The CDR3 DNA reads TGTGCCAGCAGCCGAGGGGTGGGCAAAAACATTCAGTACTTC. This encodes CASSRGVGKNIQYF. Full variable domain (remainder filled in from reference TRBV11-2 and TRBJ2-4): EAGVAQSPRYKIIEKRQSVAFWCNPISGHATLYWYQQILGQGPKLLIQFQNNGVVDDSQLPKDRFSAERLKGVDSTLKIQPAKLEDSAVYLCASSRGVGKNIQYFGAGTRLSVL.